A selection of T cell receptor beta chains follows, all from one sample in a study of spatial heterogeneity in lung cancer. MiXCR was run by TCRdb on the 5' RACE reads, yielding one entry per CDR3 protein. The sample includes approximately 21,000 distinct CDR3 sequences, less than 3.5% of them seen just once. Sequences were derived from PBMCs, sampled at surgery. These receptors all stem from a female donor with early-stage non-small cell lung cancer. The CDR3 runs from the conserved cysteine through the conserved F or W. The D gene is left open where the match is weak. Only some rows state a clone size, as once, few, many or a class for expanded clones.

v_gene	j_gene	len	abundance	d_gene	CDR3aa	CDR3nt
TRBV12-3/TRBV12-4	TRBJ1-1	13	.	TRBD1	CASRGITGVEAFF	TGTGCCAGCAGAGGTATCACAGGGGTTGAAGCTTTCTTT
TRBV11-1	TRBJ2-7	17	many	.	CASSEAQLVGPWDEQYF	TGTGCCAGCAGCGAAGCACAACTAGTTGGCCCGTGGGACGAGCAGTACTTC
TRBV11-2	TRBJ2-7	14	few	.	CASSRQVSPYEQYF	TGTGCCAGCAGCAGACAGGTTTCCCCCTACGAGCAGTACTTC
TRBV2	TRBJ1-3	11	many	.	CASTVGNTIYF	TGTGCCAGCACAGTTGGAAACACCATATATTTT
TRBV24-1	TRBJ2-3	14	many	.	CATSAGSATDTQYF	TGTGCCACCAGTGCGGGTAGCGCCACAGATACGCAGTATTTT
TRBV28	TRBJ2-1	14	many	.	CASVLRGTYNEQFF	TGTGCCAGCGTTTTACGGGGGACTTACAATGAGCAGTTCTTC
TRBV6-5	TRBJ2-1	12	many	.	CASSQRDLEQFF	TGTGCCAGCAGTCAACGCGATCTGGAGCAGTTCTTC
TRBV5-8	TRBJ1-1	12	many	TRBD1	CASSTGGTEAFF	TGTGCCAGCAGCACAGGGGGCACTGAAGCTTTCTTT
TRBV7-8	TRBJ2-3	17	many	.	CASSLVHRVEDTDTQYF	TGTGCCAGCAGCTTAGTCCACAGGGTCGAGGACACAGATACGCAGTATTTT
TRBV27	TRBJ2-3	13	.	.	CASSPYITDTQYF	TGTGCCAGCAGTCCCTACATAACAGATACGCAGTATTTT
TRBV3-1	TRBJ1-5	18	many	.	CASSFATIGRHSNQPQHF	TGTGCCAGCAGTTTCGCGACTATAGGTCGGCATAGCAATCAGCCCCAGCATTTT
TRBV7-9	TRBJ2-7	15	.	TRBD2	CASSSLLATNYEQYF	TGTGCCAGCAGCTCCTTACTAGCGACCAACTACGAGCAGTACTTC
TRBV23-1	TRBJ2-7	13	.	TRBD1	CASTQGQVYEQYF	TGCGCCAGCACTCAGGGACAGGTCTACGAGCAGTACTTC
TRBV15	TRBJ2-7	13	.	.	CATSRDLSREQYF	TGTGCCACCAGCAGAGACCTATCCCGCGAGCAGTACTTC
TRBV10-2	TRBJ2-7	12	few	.	CASRTAPYEQYF	TGCGCCAGCAGGACGGCGCCCTACGAGCAGTACTTC
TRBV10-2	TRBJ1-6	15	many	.	CASTRGGAGRSPLHF	TGCGCCAGCACCCGAGGCGGGGCCGGACGCTCACCCCTCCACTTT
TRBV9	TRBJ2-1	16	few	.	CASSVGWAGYLDEQFF	TGTGCCAGCAGCGTAGGTTGGGCGGGATATCTAGATGAGCAGTTCTTC
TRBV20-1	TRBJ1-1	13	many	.	CSARAEGRAEAFF	TGCAGTGCTAGAGCGGAGGGGAGGGCTGAAGCTTTCTTT
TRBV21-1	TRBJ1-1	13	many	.	CASSKTGRHKAFF	TGTGCCAGCAGCAAAACAGGGAGACACAAAGCTTTCTTT
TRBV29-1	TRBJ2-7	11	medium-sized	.	CSVADRYEQYF	TGCAGCGTTGCCGACAGGTACGAGCAGTACTTC